This T cell receptor beta chain emerged from a study of cytomegalovirus exposure and HLA in healthy donors. The CDR3 runs to 14 residues. The ends were cut back, 0 bases at V and 4 bases at J, with 8 bases in the middle. Germline CDR1 and CDR2: SGHNT and YYREEE (reference sequence). Turning to this clone: Antigen specificity is unknown.

Study observations and caveats: Most TCR beta V segments were productive about 87% or about 30% of the time in an earlier analysis. High sensitivity and specificity were reportedly achieved when the classifier diagnosed cytomegalovirus status. Sequence variants that were highly shared formed a cluster that was likely a sequencing artifact.

PCR involved 60 Vbeta and 13 Jbeta primers. Per the original data handling: Later, 75 million to 100 million unique TCR beta chains were counted in an analysis, and approximately 10 million of them were shared. Here immunoSEQ multiplex PCR was the method, and the copy in TCRdb shows in-frame clones only, minus some. The D gene and trimming were derived from the DNA, and the V and J assignments and clone size from that table. The sample holds approximately 200,000 clones, around 83% seen once. Sequenced material: PBMCs. The TCR comes from a woman in her forties or fifties in good health and CMV-seropositive. The V call is TRBV5-4, the J call TRBJ2-1; D perhaps matches TRBD2 (6 bases). CDR3 loop: CASSLGTTYNEQFF. The CDR3 DNA is TGTGCCAGCAGCTTGGGGACTACTTACAATGAGCAGTTCTTC.